A selection of T cell receptor beta chains follows, all from one sample in a study of cytomegalovirus exposure and HLA in healthy donors. Clones were read by immunoSEQ multiplex PCR, and TCRdb kept only the in-frame ones, dropping some. The sample lists 100,000 to 140,000 clones; roughly 82% were seen once. The sample was PBMCs. These receptors originate from a male donor in good health and CMV-seronegative. Each CDR3 is given with its conserved first and last residue. D genes are given only for firm matches. Expanded clones get a size class; other rows say once, few or many, or leave the size out.

cdr3_aa: CASSPGGDYNEQFF; cdr3_nt: TGTGCCAGCAGCCCCGGGGGGGACTACAATGAGCAGTTCTTC; d_call: TRBD2; j_call: TRBJ2-1; clone_size: -; v_call: TRBV9
cdr3_aa: CASSESRGLGNTIYF; cdr3_nt: TGTGCCAGCAGTGAAAGCAGGGGATTAGGAAACACCATATATTTT; d_call: -; j_call: TRBJ1-3; clone_size: -; v_call: TRBV2
cdr3_aa: CSVATGGTYNEQFF; cdr3_nt: TGCAGCGTTGCCACAGGAGGGACCTACAATGAGCAGTTCTTC; d_call: -; j_call: TRBJ2-1; clone_size: -; v_call: TRBV29-1
cdr3_aa: CASSLEGGSPYEQYF; cdr3_nt: TGTGCCAGCAGCTTAGAGGGCGGGAGTCCCTACGAGCAGTACTTC; d_call: TRBD2; j_call: TRBJ2-7; clone_size: -; v_call: TRBV7-3
cdr3_aa: CASSASGTGVEQYF; cdr3_nt: TGTGCCAGTAGTGCGTCCGGGACAGGGGTCGAGCAGTACTTC; d_call: TRBD1; j_call: TRBJ2-7; clone_size: -; v_call: TRBV19
cdr3_aa: CASSYTGIQGREAFF; cdr3_nt: TGTGCCAGCAGTTATACGGGGATACAGGGACGAGAAGCTTTCTTT; d_call: -; j_call: TRBJ1-1; clone_size: -; v_call: TRBV6-5
cdr3_aa: CASRLVGQSNEKLFF; cdr3_nt: TGTGCCAGCAGGCTTGTGGGACAGTCTAATGAAAAACTGTTTTTT; d_call: TRBD1; j_call: TRBJ1-4; clone_size: few; v_call: TRBV28
cdr3_aa: CASSLGQIYGYTF; cdr3_nt: TGTGCCAGCAGTTTGGGACAGATCTATGGCTACACCTTC; d_call: TRBD1; j_call: TRBJ1-2; clone_size: -; v_call: TRBV28
cdr3_aa: CASSGSTGLADTQYF; cdr3_nt: TGTGCCAGCAGTGGGTCGACAGGTTTAGCAGATACGCAGTATTTT; d_call: -; j_call: TRBJ2-3; clone_size: -; v_call: TRBV6-5
cdr3_aa: CSARQGNEQFF; cdr3_nt: TGCAGTGCTAGACAGGGCAATGAGCAGTTCTTC; d_call: -; j_call: TRBJ2-1; clone_size: -; v_call: TRBV20-1
cdr3_aa: CASSWRGQDYTGELFF; cdr3_nt: TGCGCCAGCAGCTGGAGGGGGCAGGACTACACCGGGGAGCTGTTTTTT; d_call: -; j_call: TRBJ2-2; clone_size: -; v_call: TRBV5-1
cdr3_aa: CASSPGDRGYEQYF; cdr3_nt: TGTGCCAGCAGCCCGGGGGACAGGGGCTACGAGCAGTACTTC; d_call: TRBD1; j_call: TRBJ2-7; clone_size: -; v_call: TRBV7-8
cdr3_aa: CASSLGQGSYQETQYF; cdr3_nt: TGTGCCAGCAGCTTAGGACAGGGTTCATACCAAGAGACCCAGTACTTC; d_call: TRBD1; j_call: TRBJ2-5; clone_size: -; v_call: TRBV5-4
cdr3_aa: CASSARQGNYGYTF; cdr3_nt: TGTGCCAGCAGCGCCCGACAGGGCAACTATGGCTACACCTTC; d_call: TRBD1; j_call: TRBJ1-2; clone_size: few; v_call: TRBV5-4
cdr3_aa: CASSIAGFTDTQYF; cdr3_nt: TGTGCCAGTAGTATAGCGGGATTCACAGATACGCAGTATTTT; d_call: -; j_call: TRBJ2-3; clone_size: -; v_call: TRBV19
cdr3_aa: CATRRTGAPGEQYF; cdr3_nt: TGTGCCACCAGACGAACAGGGGCCCCGGGGGAGCAGTACTTC; d_call: TRBD1; j_call: TRBJ2-7; clone_size: -; v_call: TRBV11-2
cdr3_aa: CSVASSGREQFF; cdr3_nt: TGCAGCGTTGCCTCCTCAGGGCGGGAGCAGTTCTTC; d_call: -; j_call: TRBJ2-1; clone_size: -; v_call: TRBV29-1
cdr3_aa: CASSLGSSYNEQFF; cdr3_nt: TGCGCCAGCAGCTTGGGTAGCTCCTACAATGAGCAGTTCTTC; d_call: -; j_call: TRBJ2-1; clone_size: -; v_call: TRBV5-1
cdr3_aa: CASSLITRNTEAFF; cdr3_nt: TGTGCCAGCAGCTTGATTACGAGGAACACTGAAGCTTTCTTT; d_call: -; j_call: TRBJ1-1; clone_size: -; v_call: TRBV5-4
cdr3_aa: CASSPGGETQYF; cdr3_nt: TGCGCCAGCAGTCCCGGGGGGGAGACCCAGTACTTC; d_call: TRBD2; j_call: TRBJ2-5; clone_size: -; v_call: TRBV10-2
cdr3_aa: CASRAGGFTYEQYF; cdr3_nt: TGTGCCAGCAGAGCAGGGGGTTTCACCTACGAGCAGTACTTC; d_call: TRBD1; j_call: TRBJ2-7; clone_size: -; v_call: TRBV6-1
cdr3_aa: CASSPWGRTSGRDTQYF; cdr3_nt: TGTGCCAGCAGCCCCTGGGGTAGGACTAGCGGGAGAGATACGCAGTATTTT; d_call: TRBD2; j_call: TRBJ2-3; clone_size: -; v_call: TRBV7-2
cdr3_aa: CASSFIAEAYNEQFF; cdr3_nt: TGTGCCAGCAGTTTTATAGCGGAGGCCTACAATGAGCAGTTCTTC; d_call: -; j_call: TRBJ2-1; clone_size: -; v_call: TRBV27
cdr3_aa: CASSDDRVHTGELFF; cdr3_nt: TGTGCCAGCAGTGATGACAGGGTCCACACCGGGGAGCTGTTTTTT; d_call: TRBD1; j_call: TRBJ2-2; clone_size: few; v_call: TRBV28
cdr3_aa: CASKNGGLIYEQYF; cdr3_nt: TGTGCCAGCAAAAATGGCGGATTGATCTACGAGCAGTACTTC; d_call: -; j_call: TRBJ2-7; clone_size: -; v_call: TRBV6-5
cdr3_aa: CASSLERTGVSYEQYF; cdr3_nt: TGTGCCAGCAGCTTGGAGAGGACAGGGGTTTCGTACGAGCAGTACTTC; d_call: TRBD1; j_call: TRBJ2-7; clone_size: -; v_call: TRBV5-5
cdr3_aa: CATSRRQGTGDTEAFF; cdr3_nt: TGTGCCACCAGCAGGCGGCAGGGGACAGGGGACACTGAAGCTTTCTTT; d_call: TRBD1; j_call: TRBJ1-1; clone_size: -; v_call: TRBV15
cdr3_aa: CAWSVGSGYLTDTQYF; cdr3_nt: TGTGCCTGGAGTGTCGGTAGCGGGTACCTCACAGATACGCAGTATTTT; d_call: TRBD2; j_call: TRBJ2-3; clone_size: -; v_call: TRBV30
cdr3_aa: CASSLSTSGGYNEQFF; cdr3_nt: TGTGCCAGCAGTTTATCGACTAGCGGGGGGTACAATGAGCAGTTCTTC; d_call: TRBD2; j_call: TRBJ2-1; clone_size: -; v_call: TRBV27
cdr3_aa: CSVVRGGRYGYPF; cdr3_nt: TGCAGCGTTGTGCGGGGAGGAAGATATGGCTACCCCTTC; d_call: -; j_call: TRBJ1-2; clone_size: -; v_call: TRBV29-1